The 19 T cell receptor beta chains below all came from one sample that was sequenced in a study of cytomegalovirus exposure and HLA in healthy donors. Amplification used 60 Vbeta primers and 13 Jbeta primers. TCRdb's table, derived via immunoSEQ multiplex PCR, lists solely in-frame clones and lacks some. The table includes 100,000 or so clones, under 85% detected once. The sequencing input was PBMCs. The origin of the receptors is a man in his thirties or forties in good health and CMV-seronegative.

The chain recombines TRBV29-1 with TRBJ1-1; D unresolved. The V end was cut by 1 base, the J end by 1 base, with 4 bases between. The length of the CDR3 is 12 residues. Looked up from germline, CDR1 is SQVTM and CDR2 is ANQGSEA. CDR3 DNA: TGCAGCGTTGAAGCGGGGAACACTGAAGCTTTCTTT. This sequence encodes CSVEAGNTEAFF.

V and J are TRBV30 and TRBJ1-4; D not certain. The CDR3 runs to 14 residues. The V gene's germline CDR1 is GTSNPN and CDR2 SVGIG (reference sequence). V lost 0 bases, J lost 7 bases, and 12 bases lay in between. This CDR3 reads CAWSVARLSEKLFF. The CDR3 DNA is TGTGCCTGGAGTGTAGCCAGGCTTAGTGAAAAACTGTTTTTT.

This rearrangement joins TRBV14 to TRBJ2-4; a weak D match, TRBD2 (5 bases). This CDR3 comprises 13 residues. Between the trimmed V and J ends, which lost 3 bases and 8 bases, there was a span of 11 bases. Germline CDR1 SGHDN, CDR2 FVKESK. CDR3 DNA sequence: TGTGCCAGCAGCCACGGGCCGGGGTACATTCAGTACTTC. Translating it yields CASSHGPGYIQYF.

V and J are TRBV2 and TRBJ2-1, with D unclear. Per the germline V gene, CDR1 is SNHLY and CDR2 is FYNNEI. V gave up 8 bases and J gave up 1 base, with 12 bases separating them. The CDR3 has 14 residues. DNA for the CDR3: TGTGCCAGCCCCAGCGCAGATTCCTACAATGAGCAGTTCTTC. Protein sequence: CASPSADSYNEQFF. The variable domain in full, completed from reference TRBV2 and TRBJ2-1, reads EPEVTQTPSHQVTQMGQEVILRCVPISNHLYFYWYRQILGQKVEFLVSFYNNEISEKSEIFDDQFSVERPDGSNFTLKIRSTKLEDSAMYFCASPSADSYNEQFFGPGTRLTVL.

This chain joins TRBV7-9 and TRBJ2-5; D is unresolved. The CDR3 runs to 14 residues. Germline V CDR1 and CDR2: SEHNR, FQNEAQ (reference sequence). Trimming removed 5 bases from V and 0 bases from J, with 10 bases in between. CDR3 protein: CASSQEAYQETQYF. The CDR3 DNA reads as TGTGCCAGCAGCCAAGAGGCCTACCAAGAGACCCAGTACTTC.

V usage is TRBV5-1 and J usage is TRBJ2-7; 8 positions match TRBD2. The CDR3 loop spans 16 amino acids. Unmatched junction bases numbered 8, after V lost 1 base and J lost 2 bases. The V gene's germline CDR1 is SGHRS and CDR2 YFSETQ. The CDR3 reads CASSLSTSGGTYEQYF. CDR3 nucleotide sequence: TGCGCCAGCAGCTTGTCCACTAGCGGTGGGACCTACGAGCAGTACTTC.

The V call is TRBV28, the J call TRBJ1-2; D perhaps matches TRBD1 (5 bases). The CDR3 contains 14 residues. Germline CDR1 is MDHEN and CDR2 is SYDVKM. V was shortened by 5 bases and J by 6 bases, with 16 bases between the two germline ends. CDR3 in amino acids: CASSPIGQDNGYTF. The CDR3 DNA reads TGTGCCAGCAGTCCAATCGGGCAGGACAATGGCTACACCTTC.

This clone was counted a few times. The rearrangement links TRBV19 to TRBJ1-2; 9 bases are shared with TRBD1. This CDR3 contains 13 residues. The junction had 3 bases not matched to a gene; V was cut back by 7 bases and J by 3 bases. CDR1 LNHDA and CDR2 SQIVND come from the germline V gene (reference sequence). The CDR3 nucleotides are TGTGCCAGTACACAGGGGGCGGACTATGGCTACACCTTC. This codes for CASTQGADYGYTF. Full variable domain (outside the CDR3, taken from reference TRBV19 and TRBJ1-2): DGGITQSPKYLFRKEGQNVTLSCEQNLNHDAMYWYRQDPGQGLRLIYYSQIVNDFQKGDIAEGYSVSREKKESFPLTVTSAQKNPTAFYLCASTQGADYGYTFGSGTRLTVV.

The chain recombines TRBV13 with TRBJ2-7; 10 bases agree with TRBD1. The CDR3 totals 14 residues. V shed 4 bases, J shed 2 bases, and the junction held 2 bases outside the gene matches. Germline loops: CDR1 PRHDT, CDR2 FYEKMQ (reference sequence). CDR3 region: CASSSGTGAYEQYF. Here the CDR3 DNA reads TGTGCCAGCAGCTCCGGGACAGGGGCCTACGAGCAGTACTTC.

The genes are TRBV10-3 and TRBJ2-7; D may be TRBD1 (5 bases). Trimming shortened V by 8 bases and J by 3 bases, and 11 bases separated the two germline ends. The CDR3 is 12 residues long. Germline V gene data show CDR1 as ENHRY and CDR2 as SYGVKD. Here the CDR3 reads CAIGLDSYEQYF. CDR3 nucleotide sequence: TGTGCCATCGGGCTCGACAGCTACGAGCAGTACTTC.

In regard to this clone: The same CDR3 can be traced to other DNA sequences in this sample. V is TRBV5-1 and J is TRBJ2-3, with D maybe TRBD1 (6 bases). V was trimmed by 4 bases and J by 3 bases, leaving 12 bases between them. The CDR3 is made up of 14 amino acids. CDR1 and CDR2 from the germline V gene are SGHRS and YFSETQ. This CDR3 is CASSPDRSTDTQYF. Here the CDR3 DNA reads TGCGCCAGCAGCCCGGACAGATCAACAGATACGCAGTATTTT.

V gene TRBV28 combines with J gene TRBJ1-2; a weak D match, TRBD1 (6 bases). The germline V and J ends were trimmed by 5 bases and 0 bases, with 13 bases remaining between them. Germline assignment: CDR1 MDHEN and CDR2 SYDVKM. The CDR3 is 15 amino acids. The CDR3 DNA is TGTGCCAGCAGTGGCTGGGACACCGCTAACTATGGCTACACCTTC. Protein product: CASSGWDTANYGYTF.

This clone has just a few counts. CDR3 DNA: TGTGCCAGCAGTGAGTTGAGGAACACTGAAGCTTTCTTT. It codes for CASSELRNTEAFF. J is TRBJ1-1 and V is TRBV2; D is unresolved. The CDR3 is 13 residues long. Germline loops: CDR1 SNHLY, CDR2 FYNNEI. The V gene lost 3 bases and the J gene lost 1 base, with 6 bases spanning the gap.

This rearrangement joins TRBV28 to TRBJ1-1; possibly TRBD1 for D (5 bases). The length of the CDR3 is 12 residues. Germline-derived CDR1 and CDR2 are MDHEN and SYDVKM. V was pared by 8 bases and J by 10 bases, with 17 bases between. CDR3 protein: CASDIAGTSAFF. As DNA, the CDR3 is TGTGCCAGCGATATCGCCGGGACTTCAGCTTTCTTT.

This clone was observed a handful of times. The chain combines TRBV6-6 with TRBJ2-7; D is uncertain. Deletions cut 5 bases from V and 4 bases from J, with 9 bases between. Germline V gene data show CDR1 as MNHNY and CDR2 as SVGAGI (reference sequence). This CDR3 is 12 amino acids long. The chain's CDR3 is CASSPFRYEQYF. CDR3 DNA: TGTGCCAGCAGTCCCTTCCGTTACGAGCAGTACTTC.

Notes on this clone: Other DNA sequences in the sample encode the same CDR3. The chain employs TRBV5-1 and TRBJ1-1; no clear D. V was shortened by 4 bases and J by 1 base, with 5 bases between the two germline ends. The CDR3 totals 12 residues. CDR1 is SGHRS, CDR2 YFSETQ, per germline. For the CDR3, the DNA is TGCGCCAGCAGCAACAGGAACACTGAAGCTTTCTTT. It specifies CASSNRNTEAFF. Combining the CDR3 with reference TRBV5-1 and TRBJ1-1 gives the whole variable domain KAGVTQTPRYLIKTRGQQVTLSCSPISGHRSVSWYQQTPGQGLQFLFEYFSETQRNKGNFPGRFSGRQFSNSRSEMNVSTLELGDSALYLCASSNRNTEAFFGQGTRLTVV.

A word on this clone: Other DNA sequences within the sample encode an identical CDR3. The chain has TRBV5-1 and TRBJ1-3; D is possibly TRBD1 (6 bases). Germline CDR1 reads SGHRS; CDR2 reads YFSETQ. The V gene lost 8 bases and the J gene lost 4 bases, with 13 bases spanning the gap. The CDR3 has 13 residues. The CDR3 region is CASSVTGGNTIYF. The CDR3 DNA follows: TGCGCCAGTAGCGTCACAGGGGGAAACACCATATATTTT. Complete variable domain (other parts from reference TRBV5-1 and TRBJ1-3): KAGVTQTPRYLIKTRGQQVTLSCSPISGHRSVSWYQQTPGQGLQFLFEYFSETQRNKGNFPGRFSGRQFSNSRSEMNVSTLELGDSALYLCASSVTGGNTIYFGEGSWLTVV.

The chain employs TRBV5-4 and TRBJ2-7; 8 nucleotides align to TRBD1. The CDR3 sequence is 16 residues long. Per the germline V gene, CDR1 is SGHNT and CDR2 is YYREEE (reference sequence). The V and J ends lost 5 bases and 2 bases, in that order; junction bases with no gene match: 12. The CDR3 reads CASSPHPGTGPYEQYF. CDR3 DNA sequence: TGTGCCAGCAGTCCACACCCAGGGACAGGACCCTACGAGCAGTACTTC.

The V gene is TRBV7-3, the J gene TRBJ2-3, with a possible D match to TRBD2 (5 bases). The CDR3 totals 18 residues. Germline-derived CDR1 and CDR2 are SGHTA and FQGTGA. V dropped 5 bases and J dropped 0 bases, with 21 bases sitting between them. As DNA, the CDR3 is TGTGCCAGCAGCACCTCATCCAAGCGGCAATTTAGCACAGATACGCAGTATTTT. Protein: CASSTSSKRQFSTDTQYF.